Listed here are 18 T cell receptor beta chains from one sample, sequenced in a study of response to subunit inactivated influenza vaccine. Using its own MiXCR run on the RT-PCR reads, TCRdb lists one record per CDR3 protein. The repertoire holds about half a million distinct CDR3 sequences, with about 8% as singletons. Sequencing was performed on PBMCs from blood, taken less than 30 months after vaccination. The origin of the receptors is a man aged 50 to 69 who received an inactivated influenza vaccine.

This clonotype has a count of ten or more. The chain links TRBV3-1 to TRBJ2-3; D could derive from TRBD1 or TRBD2 (5 bases each). The CDR3 loop spans 14 amino acids. V was shortened by 5 bases and J by 2 bases, with 11 bases between the two germline ends. Germline values: CDR1 LGHDT, CDR2 YNNKEL (reference sequence). CDR3: CASSYRDPTDTQYF. Written as DNA, the CDR3 is TGTGCCAGCAGCTACCGGGACCCCACAGATACGCAGTATTTT.

At least ten counts were recorded for this clonotype. The chain links TRBV12-3 or TRBV12-4 to TRBJ2-7; 8 nucleotides agree with TRBD1. The CDR3 is 13 residues long. The trim removed 8 bases at V and 5 bases at J, leaving 8 bases unmatched. The CDR3 reads CASRPTGVNEQYF. In nucleotides, the CDR3 is TGTGCCAGCCGGCCGACAGGGGTCAACGAGCAGTACTTC.

The CDR3 region has the DNA TGCGCCAGCAGCGAGGGACCCTTCCCAGATACGCAGTATTTT. The encoded protein is CASSEGPFPDTQYF. This rearrangement joins TRBV5-1 to TRBJ2-3; D may be TRBD1 or TRBD2 (5 bases each). Germline V gives CDR1 SGHRS, CDR2 YFSETQ. Trimming took 4 bases from V and 4 from J, leaving 13 bases between them. There are 14 residues in the CDR3. The full variable domain, in which reference TRBV5-1 and TRBJ2-3 provide the parts outside the CDR3, is KAGVTQTPRYLIKTRGQQVTLSCSPISGHRSVSWYQQTPGQGLQFLFEYFSETQRNKGNFPGRFSGRQFSNSRSEMNVSTLELGDSALYLCASSEGPFPDTQYFGPGTRLTVL.

A few counts support this clonotype. The genes are TRBV29-1 and TRBJ2-5; TRBD1 matches 8 bases. J lost 4 bases, V lost 5 bases, and 6 bases had no gene match. CDR1 SQVTM and CDR2 ANQGSEA come from the germline V gene. This CDR3 has 13 residues. The chain's CDR3 is CSVRPGGAETQYF. Here the CDR3 DNA reads TGCAGCGTTCGACCAGGGGGCGCAGAGACCCAGTACTTC. The full variable domain, rest sourced from reference TRBV29-1 and TRBJ2-5, is SAVISQKPSRDICQRGTSLTIQCQVDSQVTMMFWYRQQPGQSLTLIATANQGSEATYESGFVIDKFPISRPNLTFSTLTVSNMSPEDSSIYLCSVRPGGAETQYFGPGTRLLVL.

This clonotype was seen a few times. The chain links TRBV27 to TRBJ1-3; D is unresolved. Germline loops: CDR1 MNHEY, CDR2 SMNVEV (reference sequence). Trimming shortened V by 6 bases and J by 3 bases, and 18 bases separated the two germline ends. The CDR3 consists of 16 residues. The CDR3 here is CASSLRYGEFGNTIYF. The CDR3 coding sequence is TGTGCCAGCAGCCTGAGGTACGGCGAATTTGGAAACACCATATATTTT.

The chain employs TRBV6-5 and TRBJ2-2; either TRBD1 or TRBD2 may supply D (5 bases each). With 2 bases removed from V and 7 bases from J, the gap between germline ends came to 11 bases. CDR3 length: 14 residues. From germline, CDR1 is MNHEY and CDR2 SVGAGI. This CDR3 is CASSYGAGSGELFF. For the CDR3, the DNA is TGTGCCAGCAGTTACGGAGCAGGGAGCGGGGAGCTGTTTTTT.

The table lists this clonotype with a few counts. The V and J genes are TRBV3-1 and TRBJ2-2; D uncertain. Germline V lookup: CDR1 LGHDT, CDR2 YNNKEL (reference sequence). The V and J ends lost 1 base and 8 bases respectively, with 5 bases between them. The CDR3 is 12 amino acids. The CDR3 DNA is TGTGCCAGCAGCCAAGCAGCTGGGGAGCTGTTTTTT. This encodes CASSQAAGELFF.

This clonotype appeared a few times. This rearrangement joins TRBV6-1 to TRBJ2-3; maybe TRBD1 (5 bases). The CDR3 has 13 amino acids. Trimming pared 7 bases from V and 5 bases from J, leaving 13 bases between. CDR1 is MNHNS, CDR2 SASEGT, per germline. CDR3 loop: CASMPGFIDTQYF. The CDR3 DNA reads TGTGCCAGCATGCCAGGGTTTATAGATACGCAGTATTTT.

This clonotype occurred a few times. This chain connects TRBV28 to TRBJ2-7, with a weak D call TRBD2 (5 bases). The germline V gene has CDR1 MDHEN and CDR2 SYDVKM. V lost 2 bases, J lost 6 bases, and 14 bases lay in between. CDR3 length: 14 amino acids. In nucleotides, the CDR3 is TGTGCCAGCAGTTTACGTCGAGGGCCGGGCGAGCAGTACTTC. It translates to CASSLRRGPGEQYF.

The rearrangement uses TRBV20-1 and TRBJ2-3; possibly TRBD2 for D (6 bases). The CDR3 runs 12 residues. V lost 5 bases and J 2 bases, leaving 8 bases between the germline ends. Per the germline V gene, CDR1 is DFQATT and CDR2 is SNEGSKA (reference sequence). The CDR3 nucleotides read TGCAGTGCTTGGGGGGACACAGATACGCAGTATTTT. The encoded protein is CSAWGDTDTQYF.

This clonotype was detected many times. The chain couples TRBV20-1 to TRBJ2-3; TRBD2 matches 8 bases. CDR1 and CDR2 (germline): DFQATT, SNEGSKA (reference sequence). Germline trimming cut 4 bases from V and 6 bases from J; bases unmatched to any gene: 15. There are 16 residues in the CDR3. CDR3 loop: CSATTIREGLTDTQYF. The CDR3 DNA sequence: TGCAGTGCTACAACGATTCGGGAGGGCCTTACCGATACGCAGTATTTT.

CDR3 residues: CASSLDYVGDNTGELFF. The CDR3 DNA is TGTGCCAGCAGCTTAGATTACGTCGGGGACAACACCGGGGAGCTGTTTTTT. The chain uses TRBV11-2 and TRBJ2-2, with D perhaps TRBD1 or TRBD2 (5 bases each). The length of the CDR3 is 17 residues. From germline, CDR1 is SGHAT and CDR2 FQNNGV. V dropped 0 bases and J dropped 2 bases, with 13 bases sitting between them.

This clonotype is a singleton in its sample. The V and J genes are TRBV29-1 and TRBJ2-2; 9 nucleotides line up with TRBD1. V gave up 2 bases and J gave up 0 bases; unmatched junction bases: 4. The CDR3 loop spans 16 amino acids. Per the germline V gene, CDR1 is SQVTM and CDR2 is ANQGSEA. CDR3 nucleotides: TGCAGCGTTGAATCCCGGGACAGGGCGAACACCGGGGAGCTGTTTTTT. Translated: CSVESRDRANTGELFF.

This chain connects TRBV5-4 to TRBJ2-1; 10 nucleotides agree with TRBD1. Looked up from germline, CDR1 is SGHNT and CDR2 is YYREEE (reference sequence). V lost 4 bases, J lost 7 bases, and 8 bases stayed unmatched. The CDR3 is made up of 15 amino acids. CDR3 coding DNA: TGTGCCAGCAGCGTAAGACAGGGGGCCGTTAATGAGCAGTTCTTC. This encodes CASSVRQGAVNEQFF.

This rearrangement joins TRBV11-1 to TRBJ1-2; D remains ambiguous. The CDR3 extends over 14 amino acids. Trimming stripped 6 bases from V and 4 bases from J, with 15 bases between. The germline V gene has CDR1 SGHAT and CDR2 FQDESV (reference sequence). The CDR3 nucleotides read TGTGCCAGCAGTCAACACCAACAAGCCTATGGCTACACCTTC. Its protein product is CASSQHQQAYGYTF.

The chain links TRBV20-1 to TRBJ1-1; TRBD1 is a possible D gene (6 bases). CDR3 size: 14 residues. V lost 1 base and J lost 5, with 14 bases in between. Germline V gene sequence: CDR1 DFQATT, CDR2 SNEGSKA (reference sequence). The CDR3 DNA follows: TGCAGTGCTAGAGGTGGGAGGGGGTGGACTGAAGCTTTCTTT. Amino acids: CSARGGRGWTEAFF.

This sequence joins TRBV15 and TRBJ1-2; D may be TRBD1 (5 bases). The V end was cut by 3 bases, the J end by 3 bases, with 14 bases between. Germline V gene lookup returns CDR1 LNHNV and CDR2 YYDKDF (reference sequence). The CDR3 consists of 15 residues. CDR3 in DNA: TGTGCCACCAGCAGGGGGGGGGACCGCGACTATGGCTACACCTTC. Encoded protein: CATSRGGDRDYGYTF.

This clonotype was observed a few times. The CDR3 is CSARALETKPDTQYF. CDR3 nucleotide sequence: TGCAGTGCTAGGGCATTAGAGACCAAGCCAGATACGCAGTATTTT. The V call is TRBV20-1, the J call TRBJ2-3; D unresolved. Trimming took 3 bases from V and 4 from J, leaving 17 bases between them. The CDR3 runs 15 residues. Germline V gene data show CDR1 as DFQATT and CDR2 as SNEGSKA (reference sequence).